This T cell receptor (beta chain) was captured by sequencing in a study of CXCR3-negative and CXCR3-positive naive CD8 T cells. There are 13 residues in the CDR3. Germline V gene sequence: CDR1 MRHNA, CDR2 SNTAGT. UMI-labeled 5' RACE TRB cDNA libraries were prepared from the cells. TCRdb re-called the 5' RACE reads and shows each CDR3 protein once, DNA omitted. The sample has 48,000 or so distinct CDR3 sequences. Sequenced: memory CD8+ T cells from blood. This TCR was sampled from a human donor in good health. Some clones in this sample may be carry-over from other donors' samples. The rearrangement links TRBV6-4 to TRBJ2-3. Here the CDR3 reads CASSDSGIDTQYF.